The sample holds one count of the clone carrying this TCR beta chain. No antigen is known for it. V lost 0 bases, J lost 5 bases, and 10 bases stayed unmatched. This CDR3 spans 17 amino acids. Germline loops: CDR1 MGHRA, CDR2 YSYEKL. Time point: recipient sample about 28 days before transplant, after cytoreduction. The data stem from a study of T cell clonotyping in hematopoietic cell transplantation. Study-wide results and limits: Broader posttransplant TCR repertoire diversity was predicted by graft donor and pretransplant recipient Inverse Simpson Index values. Pathologically expanded recipient clonotypes increased progressively from day 30 to day 180 as diversity fell.

The table came from immunoSEQ multiplex PCR; TCRdb's copy has only in-frame clones and leaves some out. The table shows approximately 44,000 clones, with 85% occurring only once. The clonotype originates from a man aged 55 to 70 with acute myeloid leukemia. Some clones in this sample may be carry-over from other donors' samples. The chain couples TRBV4-1 to TRBJ2-5; 9 bases are shared with TRBD2. Sequences were derived from peripheral blood mononuclear cells, sampled before stem cell transplant. The CDR3 loop reads CASSQEEGLARAETQYF. The CDR3 DNA follows: TGCGCCAGCAGCCAAGAAGAAGGACTAGCGAGGGCGGAGACCCAGTACTTC.